This TCR beta chain was identified during a study of T cell responses to AZD1222 COVID-19 vaccine. Data came from immunoSEQ multiplex PCR; TCRdb stores just in-frame clones and leaves some out. The sample holds 90,000 to 140,000 clones, 88% seen once. This receptor was obtained from an adult in good health. Sequencing was performed on peripheral blood, taken on day 0 of AZD1222 vaccination.

CDR3 protein: CASSIDHMGSSYEQYF. As DNA, the CDR3 is TGTGCCAGTAGTATAGATCATATGGGGAGCTCCTACGAGCAGTACTTC. V usage is TRBV19 and J usage is TRBJ2-7, with D perhaps TRBD2 (5 bases). This CDR3 has 16 residues. Trimming removed 0 bases at V and 0 bases at J, with 12 bases between. Germline values: CDR1 LNHDA, CDR2 SQIVND (reference sequence).